The entry that follows covers one T cell receptor (beta chain) sequence. What it binds is unknown. 13 Jbeta primers and 60 Vbeta primers were used for the PCR. Clones were read by immunoSEQ multiplex PCR, and TCRdb kept only the in-frame ones, dropping some. The table includes about 120,000 clones, over 65% detected once. The CDR3 sequence is 14 residues long. CDR1 is KGHSH and CDR2 is LQKENI in the germline V gene. J lost 0 bases, V lost 4 bases, and 3 bases had no gene match. The data derive from a study of cytomegalovirus exposure and HLA in healthy donors. General study findings and limits: Sequencing had likely introduced a cluster of highly shared sequence variants as an artifact.

The J gene is TRBJ2-7, the V gene TRBV18; 7 bases line up with TRBD2. The receptor's source is a woman aged 35 to 49 in good health and CMV-seropositive. Specimen: PBMCs. The CDR3 sequence is CASSLGTNSYEQYF. Written as DNA, the CDR3 is TGTGCCAGCTCACTCGGGACTAACTCCTACGAGCAGTACTTC.